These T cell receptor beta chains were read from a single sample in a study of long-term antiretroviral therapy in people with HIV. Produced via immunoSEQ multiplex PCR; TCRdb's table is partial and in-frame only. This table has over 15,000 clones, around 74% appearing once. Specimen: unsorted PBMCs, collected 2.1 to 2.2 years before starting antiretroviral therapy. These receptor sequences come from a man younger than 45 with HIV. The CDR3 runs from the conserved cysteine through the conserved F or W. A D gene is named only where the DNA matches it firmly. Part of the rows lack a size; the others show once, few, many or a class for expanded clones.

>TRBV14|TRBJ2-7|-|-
CASSPGWSLITSSYEQYF
TGTGCCAGCAGCCCCGGTTGGAGTTTAATTACAAGCTCCTACGAGCAGTACTTC
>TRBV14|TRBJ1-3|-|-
CASSQEVGTSSGNTIYF
TGTGCCAGCAGCCAAGAAGTTGGCACGAGCTCTGGAAACACCATATATTTT
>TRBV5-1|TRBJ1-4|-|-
CASSPSGGAEKLFF
TGCGCCAGCAGCCCTAGTGGGGGGGCCGAAAAACTGTTTTTT
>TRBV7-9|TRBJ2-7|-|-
CASSLDGDYYEQYF
TGTGCCAGCAGCTTAGACGGTGATTACTACGAGCAGTACTTC
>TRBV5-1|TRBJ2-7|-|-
CASSVGGGTEPGPYF
-
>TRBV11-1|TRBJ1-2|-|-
CASSLSGTPNYGYTF
TGTGCCAGCAGCTTATCAGGGACCCCTAACTATGGCTACACCTTC
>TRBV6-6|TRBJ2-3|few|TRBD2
CASSYVAGASDTQYF
TGTGCCAGCAGTTACGTTGCGGGAGCCTCAGATACGCAGTATTTT
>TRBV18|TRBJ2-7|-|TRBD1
CASSPGGQTYEQYF
TGTGCCAGCTCACCAGGGGGACAGACCTACGAGCAGTACTTC
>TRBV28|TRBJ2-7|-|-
CASSLGLPYEQYF
TGTGCCAGCAGTTTGGGACTCCCCTACGAGCAGTACTTC
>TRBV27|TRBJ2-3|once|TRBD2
CASRPGGPVVGDTQYF
TGTGCCAGCAGGCCGGGGGGGCCTGTTGTAGGAGATACGCAGTATTTT
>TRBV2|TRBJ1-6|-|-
CASSRIAPDGGENSPLHF
TGTGCCAGCAGTAGAATCGCGCCGGACGGCGGTGAGAATTCACCCCTCCACTTT
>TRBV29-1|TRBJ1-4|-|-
CSVEEFNEKLFF
TGCAGCGTCGAGGAATTCAATGAAAAACTGTTTTTT
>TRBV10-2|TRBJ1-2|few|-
CASRGTDNYGYTF
TGCGCCAGCAGAGGGACCGATAACTATGGCTACACCTTC